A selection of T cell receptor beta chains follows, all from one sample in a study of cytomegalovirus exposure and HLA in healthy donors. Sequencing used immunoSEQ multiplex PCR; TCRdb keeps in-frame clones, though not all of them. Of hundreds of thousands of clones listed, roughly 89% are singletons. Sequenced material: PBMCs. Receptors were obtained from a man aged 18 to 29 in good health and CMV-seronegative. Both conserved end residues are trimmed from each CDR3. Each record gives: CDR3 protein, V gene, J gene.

CDR3aa: ASSFNGPSEDTEAF
v_gene: TRBV27
j_gene: TRBJ1-1

CDR3aa: ASSPETGEETQY
v_gene: TRBV7-3
j_gene: TRBJ2-5

CDR3aa: ASSPLEEQY
v_gene: TRBV7-9
j_gene: TRBJ2-7

CDR3aa: ASSPLAGVDTGELF
v_gene: TRBV4-2
j_gene: TRBJ2-2

CDR3aa: ASSLSTGVDGNTIY
v_gene: TRBV5-1
j_gene: TRBJ1-3

CDR3aa: ASSPRQDDEQY
v_gene: TRBV18
j_gene: TRBJ2-7

CDR3aa: AISESRNRGSSGYT
v_gene: TRBV10-3
j_gene: TRBJ1-2

CDR3aa: ASSTPGTGPNYGYT
v_gene: TRBV7-9
j_gene: TRBJ1-2

CDR3aa: ASSLSRIGRENQPQH
v_gene: TRBV27
j_gene: TRBJ1-5

CDR3aa: ASRPTGGEAF
v_gene: TRBV6-5
j_gene: TRBJ1-1

CDR3aa: ASSQDPGSGNTIY
v_gene: TRBV4-1
j_gene: TRBJ1-3

CDR3aa: ASSPGTGLYNEQF
v_gene: TRBV10-1
j_gene: TRBJ2-1

CDR3aa: ASSLWTGEVGQPQH
v_gene: TRBV5-4
j_gene: TRBJ1-5

CDR3aa: ASSFRDRVEKLF
v_gene: TRBV6-6
j_gene: TRBJ1-4

CDR3aa: ASSYPPGRGTEAF
v_gene: TRBV6-5
j_gene: TRBJ1-1

CDR3aa: ASSPRAGRQPQH
v_gene: TRBV18
j_gene: TRBJ1-5

CDR3aa: ASSSTGDGGAF
v_gene: TRBV7-3
j_gene: TRBJ1-1

CDR3aa: SASTNYGYT
v_gene: TRBV20-1
j_gene: TRBJ1-2